The 23 T cell receptor beta chains below were found in one sample sequenced in a study of blood T cell repertoires in COVID-19. Profiled with immunoSEQ multiplex PCR; TCRdb holds only in-frame clones, not every one. The data contain approximately 260,000 clones, 75% to 90% of them seen just once; the ten biggest clones take up 9.5% to 12%. Sequencing used peripheral blood. All receptors come from a woman between 65 and 79 years old with acute or convalescent COVID-19.

The CDR3 protein is CASLGADTQYF. The CDR3 bases are TGTGCCAGCCTGGGAGCAGATACGCAGTATTTT. This chain connects TRBV27 to TRBJ2-3; TRBD2 is a possible D gene (5 bases). This CDR3 spans 11 amino acids. CDR1 and CDR2 (germline): MNHEY, SMNVEV (reference sequence). The germline V and J ends were trimmed by 8 bases and 4 bases, with 7 bases remaining between them.

The chain links TRBV7-9 to TRBJ2-3; the match to TRBD2 covers 15 bases. The CDR3 length is 16 residues. V shed 5 bases and J 5 bases; nucleotides not matched to a gene: 5. The V gene's germline CDR1 is SEHNR and CDR2 FQNEAQ (reference sequence). CDR3 sequence reads: CASSRTSGGAGDTQYF. The DNA for the CDR3 is TGTGCCAGCAGCCGGACTAGCGGGGGGGCCGGAGATACGCAGTATTTT.

This chain connects TRBV4-1 to TRBJ1-5; D perhaps matches TRBD1 (6 bases). The CDR3 runs to 15 residues. Germline V CDR1 and CDR2: MGHRA, YSYEKL. Trimming removed 4 bases from V and 7 bases from J, with 17 bases in between. DNA for the CDR3: TGCGCCAGCAGCCCGGGGTCGGGACACAACCAGCCCCAGCATTTT. Translated, it gives CASSPGSGHNQPQHF.

The CDR3 DNA is TGCGCCAGCAGCTTATACAGGGGGGGAGGCGAGCAGTACTTC. Residues: CASSLYRGGGEQYF. The gene calls are TRBV5-1 and TRBJ2-7, with D perhaps matching TRBD1 (8 bases). V lost 2 bases and J lost 6, with 15 bases in between. This CDR3 has 14 residues. Germline V gene lookup returns CDR1 SGHRS and CDR2 YFSETQ.

As to this clone: The same CDR3 also results from other DNA sequences found in this sample. This chain joins TRBV6-1 and TRBJ1-6; no firm D call. CDR3 size: 15 residues. Germline V gene data show CDR1 as MNHNS and CDR2 as SASEGT. The ends were cut back, 3 bases at V and 0 bases at J, with 6 bases in the middle. CDR3 sequence reads: CASSEGSSYNSPLHF. CDR3 sequence (DNA): TGTGCCAGCAGTGAGGGGAGCTCCTATAATTCACCCCTCCACTTT.

The sample holds one count of this clone. The chain uses TRBV3-1 (or the pseudogene TRBV3-2) and TRBJ2-3, with 11 bases fitting TRBD2. Unmatched junction bases numbered 7, after V lost 4 bases and J lost 4 bases. The CDR3 totals 16 residues. Per germline, CDR1 LGHDT and CDR2 YNNKEL (reference sequence). CDR3 nucleotide sequence: TGTGCCAGCAGCCCGACCGGGACTAGCGGCCCAGATACGCAGTATTTT. Translated: CASSPTGTSGPDTQYF.

The V and J genes are TRBV3-1 (or the pseudogene TRBV3-2) and TRBJ1-5; no definite D call. This CDR3 is 15 amino acids long. The germline V and J ends were trimmed by 2 bases and 7 bases, with 15 bases remaining between them. CDR1 and CDR2 (germline): LGHDT, YNNKEL (reference sequence). CDR3 amino acids: CASSQNRGGQQPQHF. DNA of the CDR3: TGTGCCAGCAGCCAAAACCGAGGAGGGCAACAGCCCCAGCATTTT.

This clone was found once. The rearrangement joins TRBV19 to TRBJ2-7; 11 bases are a match to TRBD2. The CDR3 is 15 residues long. From germline, CDR1 is LNHDA and CDR2 SQIVND (reference sequence). V trimming: 5 bases; J trimming: 4 bases; junction bases outside the gene matches: 7. The CDR3 DNA reads TGTGCCAGTAGTCAGGCCGGGACTAGCGGTTACGAGCAGTACTTC. Translating it yields CASSQAGTSGYEQYF. Complete variable domain (other parts from reference TRBV19 and TRBJ2-7): DGGITQSPKYLFRKEGQNVTLSCEQNLNHDAMYWYRQDPGQGLRLIYYSQIVNDFQKGDIAEGYSVSREKKESFPLTVTSAQKNPTAFYLCASSQAGTSGYEQYFGPGTRLTVT.

The rearrangement links TRBV7-9 to TRBJ1-1, with 9 bases fitting TRBD1. From germline, CDR1 is SEHNR and CDR2 FQNEAQ (reference sequence). CDR3 size: 15 residues. J lost 2 bases, V lost 5 bases, and 6 bases had no gene match. CDR3 protein: CASSPRTGVNTEAFF. Here the CDR3 DNA reads TGTGCCAGCAGCCCACGGACAGGGGTCAACACTGAAGCTTTCTTT.

This sequence joins TRBV2 and TRBJ1-3; TRBD1 matches 7 bases. Germline loops: CDR1 SNHLY, CDR2 FYNNEI. This CDR3 has 16 residues. The V gene end was trimmed by 6 bases and the J gene end by 2 bases; junction bases not matched to a gene: 10. The CDR3 loop is CASRKTTGTTGNTIYF. In nucleotides, the CDR3 is TGTGCCAGCAGGAAAACGACAGGGACCACTGGAAACACCATATATTTT. The entire variable domain, with the rest obtained from reference TRBV2 and TRBJ1-3, is as follows: EPEVTQTPSHQVTQMGQEVILRCVPISNHLYFYWYRQILGQKVEFLVSFYNNEISEKSEIFDDQFSVERPDGSNFTLKIRSTKLEDSAMYFCASRKTTGTTGNTIYFGEGSWLTVV.

The rearrangement links TRBV30 to TRBJ2-7; 7 bases map to TRBD2. CDR1 GTSNPN and CDR2 SVGIG come from the germline V gene (reference sequence). The CDR3 has 11 residues. J gave up 5 bases and V 8 bases, and 6 bases lay outside the gene matches. The CDR3 DNA reads as TGTGCCGCAGCGGGACTGGACGAGCAGTACTTC. This sequence encodes CAAAGLDEQYF.

The chain has TRBV11-2 and TRBJ2-5, with TRBD2 matching over 14 bases. There are 17 residues in the CDR3. CDR1 is SGHAT, CDR2 FQNNGV, per germline. The junction had 10 bases not matched to a gene; V was cut back by 6 bases and J by 4 bases. CDR3 bases: TGTGCCAGCAGGCCGACTAGCGGGGGGGCCCGGGGAGAGACCCAGTACTTC. This gives the protein CASRPTSGGARGETQYF. Drawing the rest from reference TRBV11-2 and TRBJ2-5, the complete variable domain is EAGVAQSPRYKIIEKRQSVAFWCNPISGHATLYWYQQILGQGPKLLIQFQNNGVVDDSQLPKDRFSAERLKGVDSTLKIQPAKLEDSAVYLCASRPTSGGARGETQYFGPGTRLLVL.

The V call is TRBV7-2, the J call TRBJ2-7; D not certain. Germline CDR1 is SGHTA and CDR2 is FQGNSA. There are 12 residues in the CDR3. V lost 1 base, J lost 4 bases, and 5 bases lay in between. CDR3 amino acids: CASSLDTYEQYF. The CDR3 DNA follows: TGTGCCAGCAGCTTAGATACTTACGAGCAGTACTTC.

The chain uses TRBV19 and TRBJ1-2, with D unclear. CDR3 size: 12 residues. The germline CDR1 and CDR2 sequences are LNHDA and SQIVND (reference sequence). With 4 bases removed from V and 4 bases from J, the gap between germline ends came to 7 bases. CDR3: CASSKQLYGYTF. The CDR3 region has the DNA TGTGCCAGTAGTAAACAGCTCTATGGCTACACCTTC. The full variable domain, with the rest looked up from reference TRBV19 and TRBJ1-2, is DGGITQSPKYLFRKEGQNVTLSCEQNLNHDAMYWYRQDPGQGLRLIYYSQIVNDFQKGDIAEGYSVSREKKESFPLTVTSAQKNPTAFYLCASSKQLYGYTFGSGTRLTVV.

This rearrangement joins TRBV4-1 to TRBJ1-5, with 7 positions matching TRBD1. There are 18 residues in the CDR3. Germline V lookup: CDR1 MGHRA, CDR2 YSYEKL. J was trimmed by 4 bases and V by 3 bases; bases with no gene match: 15. CDR3 sequence: CASSHGKVGQSRNQPQHF. Here the CDR3 DNA reads TGCGCCAGCAGCCATGGAAAGGTGGGACAGTCGAGAAATCAGCCCCAGCATTTT.

The genes are TRBV14 and TRBJ1-2; D may be TRBD1 (5 bases). V was pared by 4 bases and J by 5 bases, with 14 bases between. The CDR3 runs to 14 residues. Germline CDR1 reads SGHDN; CDR2 reads FVKESK. In nucleotides, the CDR3 is TGTGCCAGCAGCCGCTTAGTGGGGGGGTATGGCTACACCTTC. As protein: CASSRLVGGYGYTF.

V gene TRBV15 combines with J gene TRBJ1-3, with D possibly being TRBD1 (5 bases). The V gene lost 7 bases and the J gene lost 3 bases, with 13 bases spanning the gap. The CDR3 runs to 14 residues. Germline CDR1 and CDR2: LNHNV and YYDKDF (reference sequence). The CDR3 loop reads CATTAGVGGNTIYF. CDR3 nucleotides: TGTGCCACCACGGCGGGGGTTGGTGGAAACACCATATATTTT.

This chain connects TRBV4-1 to TRBJ1-1; weak D call: TRBD1 (6 bases). V shed 1 base and J shed 8 bases, with 26 bases lying between them. The germline CDR1 and CDR2 sequences are MGHRA and YSYEKL. The CDR3 spans 18 residues. The CDR3 DNA reads TGCGCCAGCAGCCAAGCAATAAGAGCGACAGGTCGGTGGGGAGAAGCTTTCTTT. Protein product: CASSQAIRATGRWGEAFF.

This rearrangement joins TRBV19 to TRBJ1-2, with D possibly matching TRBD1 (5 bases). V lost 8 bases and J lost 5, with 21 bases in between. This CDR3 has 15 amino acids. CDR1 LNHDA and CDR2 SQIVND come from the germline V gene (reference sequence). For the CDR3, the DNA is TGTGCCAGTTCGCGACAGTCGCGGGGAGAATATGGCTACACCTTC. Encoded protein: CASSRQSRGEYGYTF.

This clone was detected once. At one end the junction does not follow the germline gene, possibly because of a read error. The rearrangement links TRBV6-5 to TRBJ2-3; tentative D call: TRBD2 (5 bases). Germline CDR1 and CDR2: MNHEY and SVGAGI. This CDR3 comprises 13 residues. DNA for the CDR3: TGTGCCAGCAGTTACTCATCCGGCGCTGGGGAGATTTTT. Protein sequence: CASSYSSGAGEIF.

The chain combines TRBV6-5 with TRBJ2-5, with D perhaps matching TRBD2 (5 bases). Trimming took 6 bases from V and 2 from J, leaving 13 bases between them. Looked up from germline, CDR1 is MNHEY and CDR2 is SVGAGI. The length of the CDR3 is 14 residues. The CDR3 protein is CASRYPGVQETQYF. The DNA of the CDR3 is TGTGCCAGCAGGTATCCCGGGGTACAAGAGACCCAGTACTTC.

The chain links TRBV5-1 to TRBJ2-2, with D possibly TRBD2 on 6 matching bases. The CDR3 totals 14 residues. The V gene lost 2 bases and the J gene lost 6 bases, with 11 bases spanning the gap. Germline loops: CDR1 SGHRS, CDR2 YFSETQ. The CDR3 loop reads CASSLDGGPGELFF. CDR3 in DNA: TGCGCCAGCAGCTTAGACGGGGGACCCGGGGAGCTGTTTTTT.

V gene TRBV2 combines with J gene TRBJ1-5; the match to TRBD1 covers 8 bases. After removal of 6 bases from V and 2 bases from J, the junction contained 6 bases not matched to a gene. CDR1 is SNHLY and CDR2 is FYNNEI in the germline V gene. The CDR3 consists of 15 residues. The chain's CDR3 is CASRTGDEGNQPQHF. Here the CDR3 DNA reads TGTGCCAGCAGGACAGGGGATGAGGGCAATCAGCCCCAGCATTTT.